This T cell receptor beta chain was documented in a study of T cell responses to AZD1222 COVID-19 vaccine. Only in-frame clones appear in the TCRdb table, and some are missing; sequencing was by immunoSEQ multiplex PCR. The table has some 150,000 clones, around nine tenths seen once. The CDR3 is 15 amino acids. Trimming took 5 bases from V and 2 from J; bases not matched to a gene: 5. Germline-derived CDR1 and CDR2 are MDHEN and SYDVKM. This clone has more than one count but fewer than ten. This sequence joins TRBV28 and TRBJ2-7, with 11 bases that match TRBD2. The receptor comes from an adult in good health. The source was peripheral blood, collected on day 0 of AZD1222 vaccination. The CDR3 region has the DNA TGTGCCAGCAGTCCCCAACTAGCGGGAGCCTACGAGCAGTACTTC. Encoded protein: CASSPQLAGAYEQYF.